The 11 T cell receptor beta chains reported below all come from one sample, sequenced in a study of beta chain features in type 1 diabetes. The isolated RNA, all of it, was reverse transcribed, so expressed TCRB transcripts were what got sequenced. TCRdb keeps only in-frame clones here, not all; method: immunoSEQ multiplex PCR. The sample has about 42,000 clones, approximately 48% seen once; the top ten hold around 0.25%. Input material: stem cell memory CD4+ T cells from blood. The source of these receptors is a woman aged 25 to 39 in good health.

The chain combines TRBV6-5 with TRBJ2-5, with TRBD1 identical over 11 bases. The CDR3 spans 15 residues. From germline, CDR1 is MNHEY and CDR2 SVGAGI. V lost 5 bases to trimming and J lost 0 bases; unmatched junction nucleotides: 2. The CDR3 nucleotides are TGTGCCAGCAGTCGGGACAGGGGGTACCAAGAGACCCAGTACTTC. Its protein product is CASSRDRGYQETQYF.

The sample holds a few counts of this clone. This chain joins TRBV7-9 and TRBJ2-3; 10 bases are a match to TRBD1. The CDR3 length is 16 residues. After removal of 3 bases from V and 0 bases from J, the junction contained 3 bases not matched to a gene. Germline CDR1 is SEHNR and CDR2 is FQNEAQ (reference sequence). The CDR3 sequence: CASSFGTGVSTDTQYF. The CDR3 region has the DNA TGTGCCAGCAGCTTTGGGACAGGGGTCAGCACAGATACGCAGTATTTT.

V is TRBV18 and J is TRBJ2-1, with D unresolved. The germline gives CDR1 KGHSH, CDR2 LQKENI. Trimming pared 6 bases from V and 0 bases from J, leaving 12 bases between. The CDR3 has 15 amino acids. Here the CDR3 reads CASSPLKSSYNEQFF. DNA of the CDR3: TGTGCCAGCTCCCCGCTTAAGAGCTCCTACAATGAGCAGTTCTTC.

The chain recombines TRBV2 with TRBJ2-7, with TRBD2 as a possible D gene (6 bases). Germline values: CDR1 SNHLY, CDR2 FYNNEI. The CDR3 is made up of 13 amino acids. Trimming pared 6 bases from V and 7 bases from J, leaving 16 bases between. CDR3 protein: CASSQGRRDEQYF. The CDR3 nucleotides read TGTGCCAGCAGCCAAGGGCGGAGGGATGAGCAGTACTTC.

CDR3 DNA: TGCGCCAGCAGCTTGACCGGGACTCAGGGCACAGATACGCAGTATTTT. Translated, it gives CASSLTGTQGTDTQYF. The chain combines TRBV5-1 with TRBJ2-3, with TRBD2 as a possible D gene (6 bases). Germline-derived CDR1 and CDR2 are SGHRS and YFSETQ. The CDR3 sequence is 16 residues long. Trimming cost V 1 base and J 1 base, with 13 bases left between them.

This chain joins TRBV2 and TRBJ2-5; 8 bases fit TRBD2. The CDR3 has 14 residues. Germline assignment: CDR1 SNHLY and CDR2 FYNNEI. Trimming removed 2 bases from V and 5 bases from J; junction bases left unmatched: 4. DNA of the CDR3: TGTGCCAGCAGTGAACTAGCGGGCGGGGAGACCCAGTACTTC. Amino acids: CASSELAGGETQYF.

V usage is TRBV5-4 and J usage is TRBJ2-5, with D possibly being TRBD2 (5 bases). Judging by the DNA end, TRBJ2-7 fits better; the J call may be wrong. Germline V gene lookup returns CDR1 SGHNT and CDR2 YYREEE (reference sequence). The CDR3 has 16 amino acids. The CDR3 here is CASSLGEAVDVYEQYF. DNA for the CDR3: TGTGCCAGCAGCTTGGGGGAAGCGGTGGATGTTTACGAGCAGTACTTC.

The chain joins TRBV7-6 to TRBJ2-3; 8 nucleotides match TRBD2. Germline V gives CDR1 SGHVS, CDR2 FNYEAQ. This CDR3 has 16 amino acids. Trimming at V came to 3 bases and at J to 4 bases, leaving 9 bases not matched to a gene. The CDR3 nucleotides read TGTGCCAGCAGCTTCATCGCGGGGGGAAAGTCAGATACGCAGTATTTT. Its protein is CASSFIAGGKSDTQYF.

A remark on this clone: The junction does not match germline at one end; this may be a read error. The chain couples TRBV30 to TRBJ1-1; TRBD1 is a possible D gene (6 bases). The CDR3 length is 13 residues. Per germline, CDR1 GTSNPN and CDR2 SVGIG (reference sequence). The CDR3 spells CVWSVQGYTEAFF. The DNA for the CDR3 is TGTGTCTGGAGTGTACAGGGTTATACTGAAGCTTTCTTT.

The V gene is TRBV25-1, the J gene TRBJ2-1; 11 bases fit TRBD2. Germline V gene data show CDR1 as MGHDK and CDR2 as SYGVNS. J gave up 4 bases and V 11 bases, and 10 bases lay outside the gene matches. There are 15 residues in the CDR3. DNA for the CDR3: TGTGCCCGCTCCTACGGGACTAGCGGATACAATGAGCAGTTCTTC. Protein: CARSYGTSGYNEQFF.

CDR3 nucleotide sequence: TGTGCCAGCAGCTCCGGGACAGGGGGCGAGACCCAGTACTTC. It translates to CASSSGTGGETQYF. The chain has TRBV7-2 and TRBJ2-5; 12 bases match TRBD1. The junction had 2 bases not matched to a gene; V was cut back by 4 bases and J by 5 bases. Germline V gene data show CDR1 as SGHTA and CDR2 as FQGNSA. CDR3 length: 14 residues.